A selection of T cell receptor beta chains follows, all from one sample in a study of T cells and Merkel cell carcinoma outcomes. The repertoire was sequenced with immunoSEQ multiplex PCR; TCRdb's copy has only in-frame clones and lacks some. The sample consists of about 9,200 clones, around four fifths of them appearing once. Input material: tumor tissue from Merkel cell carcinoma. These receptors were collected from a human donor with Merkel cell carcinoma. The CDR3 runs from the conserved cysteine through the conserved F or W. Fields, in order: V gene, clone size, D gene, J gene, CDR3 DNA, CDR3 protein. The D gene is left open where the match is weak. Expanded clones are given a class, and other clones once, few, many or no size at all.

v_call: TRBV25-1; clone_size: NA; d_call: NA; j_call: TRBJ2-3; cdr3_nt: TGTGCCAGCAGTGAACATCCTACAGATACGCAGTATTTT; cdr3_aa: CASSEHPTDTQYF
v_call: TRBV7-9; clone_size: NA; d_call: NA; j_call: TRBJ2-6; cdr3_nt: TGTGCCAGCTTTGGGGTGGGGCTCTCTGGGGCCAACGTCCTGACTTTC; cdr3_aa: CASFGVGLSGANVLTF
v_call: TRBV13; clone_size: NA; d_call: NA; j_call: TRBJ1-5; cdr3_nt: TGTGCCAGCAGCCCGGGGGGCGGCAATCAGCCCCAGCATTTT; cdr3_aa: CASSPGGGNQPQHF
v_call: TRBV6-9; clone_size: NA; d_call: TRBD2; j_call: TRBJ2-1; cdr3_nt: TGTGCCAGCACCCGGGGGCGGGGGGAGAGGAATGAGCAGTTCTTC; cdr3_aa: CASTRGRGERNEQFF
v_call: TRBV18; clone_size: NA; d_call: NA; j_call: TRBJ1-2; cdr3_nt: TGTGCCAGCTCACTTGGGACGGATAACTATGGCTACACCTTC; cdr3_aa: CASSLGTDNYGYTF
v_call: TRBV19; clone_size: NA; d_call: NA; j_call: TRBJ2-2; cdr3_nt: TGTGCCAGTAGTGGCAGGGGATACACCGGGGAGCTGTTTTTT; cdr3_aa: CASSGRGYTGELFF
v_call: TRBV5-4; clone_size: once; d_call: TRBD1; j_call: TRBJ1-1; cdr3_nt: TGTGCCAGCAGGCGACAGGGAAACACTGAAGCTTTCTTT; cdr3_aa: CASRRQGNTEAFF
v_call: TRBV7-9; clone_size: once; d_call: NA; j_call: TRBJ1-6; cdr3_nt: TGTGCCAGCAGCCGCCGGGACTTTAATTCACCCCTCCACTTT; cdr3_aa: CASSRRDFNSPLHF
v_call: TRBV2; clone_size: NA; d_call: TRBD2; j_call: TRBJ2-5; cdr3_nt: TGTGCCAGCAGTGATCTATTCACTAGCGGGGAGACCCAGTACTTC; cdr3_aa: CASSDLFTSGETQYF
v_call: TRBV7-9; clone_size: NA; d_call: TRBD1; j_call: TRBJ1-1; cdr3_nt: TGTGCCAGCAGCGCAGGGACAGGGGGGAACACTGAAGCTTTCTTT; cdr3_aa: CASSAGTGGNTEAFF
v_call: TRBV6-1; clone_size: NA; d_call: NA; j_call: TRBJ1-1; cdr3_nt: TGTGCCAACGCGCCTGCTTTGGGACATAATTCTGAAGCTTTTTTT; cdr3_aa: CANAPALGHNSEAFF
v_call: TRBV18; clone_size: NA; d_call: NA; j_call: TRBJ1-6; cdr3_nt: TGTACCAGCTCGACACAGAATTCACCCCTCCACTTT; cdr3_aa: CTSSTQNSPLHF
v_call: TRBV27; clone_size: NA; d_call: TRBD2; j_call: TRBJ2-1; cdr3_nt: TGTGCCAGCAGCGACCTACTAGCGGGGGGTTTTGAGCAGTTCTTC; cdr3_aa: CASSDLLAGGFEQFF
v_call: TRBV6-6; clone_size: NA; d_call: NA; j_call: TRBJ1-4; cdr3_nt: TGTGCCAGCAGTTACCTGGGGGCAAATGAAAAACTGTTTTTT; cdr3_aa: CASSYLGANEKLFF
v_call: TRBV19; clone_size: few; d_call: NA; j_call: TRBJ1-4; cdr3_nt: TGTGCCAGTAGTACAGGGGATCAGGAAAAACTGTTTTTT; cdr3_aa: CASSTGDQEKLFF
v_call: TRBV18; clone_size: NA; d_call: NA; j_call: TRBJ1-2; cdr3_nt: TGTGCCAGCTCACCACCGTTACGCACGGGCTACACCTTC; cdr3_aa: CASSPPLRTGYTF
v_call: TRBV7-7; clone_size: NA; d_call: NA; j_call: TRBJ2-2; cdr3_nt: TGCGGGGTCAGGGACACCGGGGAGCTGTTTTTT; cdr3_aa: CGVRDTGELFF
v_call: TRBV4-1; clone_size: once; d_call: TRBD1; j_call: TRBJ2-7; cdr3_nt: TGCGCCAGCAGCCTAGGGGGGACAGGGAACCACGAGCAGTACTTC; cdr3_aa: CASSLGGTGNHEQYF
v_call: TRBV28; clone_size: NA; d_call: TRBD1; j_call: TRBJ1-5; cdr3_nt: TGTGCCAGCAGGATCCAGGGGGCAGGTCAGCCCCAGCATTTT; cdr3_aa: CASRIQGAGQPQHF
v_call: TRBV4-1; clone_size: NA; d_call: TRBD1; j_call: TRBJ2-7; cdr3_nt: TGCGCCAGCAGCCAACAGACAGGGGGCGCATTCGAGCAGTACTTC; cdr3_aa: CASSQQTGGAFEQYF
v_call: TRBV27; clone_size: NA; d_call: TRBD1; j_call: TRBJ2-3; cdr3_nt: TGTGCCAGCACCCTCAGGGTGACAGGGGGCAGCACAGATACGCAGTATTTT; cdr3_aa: CASTLRVTGGSTDTQYF
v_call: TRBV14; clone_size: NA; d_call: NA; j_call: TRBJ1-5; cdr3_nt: TGTGCCAGCAGCCGGAAATCCAATCAGCCCCAGCATTTT; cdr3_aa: CASSRKSNQPQHF
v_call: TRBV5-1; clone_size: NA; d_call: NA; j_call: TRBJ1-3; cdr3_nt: TGCGCCAGCAGCTGGGACGACAGTTCTGGAAACACCATATATTTT; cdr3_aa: CASSWDDSSGNTIYF
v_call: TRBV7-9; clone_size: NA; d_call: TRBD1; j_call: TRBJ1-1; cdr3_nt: TGTGCCAGCGGCCTCCAGACAGGGTGGACTGAAGCTTTCTTT; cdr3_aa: CASGLQTGWTEAFF
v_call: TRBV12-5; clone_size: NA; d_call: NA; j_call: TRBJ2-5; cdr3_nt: TGTGCTAGTCAAGAGACCCAGTACTTC; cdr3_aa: CASQETQYF
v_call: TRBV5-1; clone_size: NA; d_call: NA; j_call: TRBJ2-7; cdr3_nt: TGCGCCAGCAGCTTGGGCACGGCTGGGACGTGGGACGAGCAGTACTTC; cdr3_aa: CASSLGTAGTWDEQYF
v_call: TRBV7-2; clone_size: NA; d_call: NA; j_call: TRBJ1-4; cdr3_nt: TGTGCCAGCAGCTCCGGGACAAGACTGTTTTTT; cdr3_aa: CASSSGTRLFF
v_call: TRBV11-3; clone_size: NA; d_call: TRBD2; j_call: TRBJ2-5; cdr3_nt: TGTGCCAGCAGCCCCGGCACTAGCGGGGGGGCCCGGCGAGAGACCCAGTACTTC; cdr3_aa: CASSPGTSGGARRETQYF
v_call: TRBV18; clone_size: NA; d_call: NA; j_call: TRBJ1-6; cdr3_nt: TGTGCCAGCTCACCACAGGGGGAGACACCCCTCCACTTT; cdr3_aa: CASSPQGETPLHF
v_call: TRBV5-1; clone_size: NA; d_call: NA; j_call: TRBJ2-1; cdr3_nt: TGCGCCAGCAGATCTGGGGATCGTGAGCAGTTCTTC; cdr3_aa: CASRSGDREQFF
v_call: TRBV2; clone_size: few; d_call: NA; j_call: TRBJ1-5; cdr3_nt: TGTGCCAGCAGTGATGGCAGCAATCAGCCCCAGCATTTT; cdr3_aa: CASSDGSNQPQHF
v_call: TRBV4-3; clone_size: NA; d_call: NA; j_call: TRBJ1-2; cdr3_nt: TGCGCCAACAGCCAAGACCTCGGGGACGGCTACACCTTC; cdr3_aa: CANSQDLGDGYTF
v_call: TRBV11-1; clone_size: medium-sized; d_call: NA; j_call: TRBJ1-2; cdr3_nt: TGTGCCAGCAGCTTCGTGGACGGAAACTATGGCTACACCTTC; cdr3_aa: CASSFVDGNYGYTF
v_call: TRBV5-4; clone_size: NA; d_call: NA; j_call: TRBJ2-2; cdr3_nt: TGTGCCAGCAGCTTGCCCAGCCTATGGTCGAACACCGGGGAGCTGTTTTTT; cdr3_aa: CASSLPSLWSNTGELFF
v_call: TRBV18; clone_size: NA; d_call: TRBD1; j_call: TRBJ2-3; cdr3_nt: TGTGCCAGCTCAGAGGGGGCTGTCACAGATACGCAGTATTTT; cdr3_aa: CASSEGAVTDTQYF
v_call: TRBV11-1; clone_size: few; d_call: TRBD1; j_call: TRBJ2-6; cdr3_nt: TGTGCCAGCGGCCCCGGCGGGACAGGGGGGTTTGGGGCCAACGTCCTGACTTTC; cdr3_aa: CASGPGGTGGFGANVLTF
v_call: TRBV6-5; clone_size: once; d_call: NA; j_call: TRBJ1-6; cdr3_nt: TGTGCCAGCAGTTACCGGGCAGATTCACCCCTCCACTTT; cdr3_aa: CASSYRADSPLHF
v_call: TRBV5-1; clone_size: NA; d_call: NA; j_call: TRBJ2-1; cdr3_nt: TGCGCCAGCAGCTTGGCGGGGGGCTACTCCTACAATGAGCAGTTCTTC; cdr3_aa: CASSLAGGYSYNEQFF
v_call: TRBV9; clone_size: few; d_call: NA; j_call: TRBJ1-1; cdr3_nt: TGTGCCAGCAGCTCCCCGAGGACTGAAGCTTTCTTT; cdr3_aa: CASSSPRTEAFF
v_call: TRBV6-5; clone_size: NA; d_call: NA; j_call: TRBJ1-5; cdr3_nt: TGTGCCAGCGGCCTTAGAGACAATCAGCCCCAGCATTTT; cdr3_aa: CASGLRDNQPQHF
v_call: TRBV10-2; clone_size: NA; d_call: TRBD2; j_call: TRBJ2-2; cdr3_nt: TGCGCCAGCGAGGCGGGGGCGAACACCGGGGAGCTGTTTTTT; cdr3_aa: CASEAGANTGELFF
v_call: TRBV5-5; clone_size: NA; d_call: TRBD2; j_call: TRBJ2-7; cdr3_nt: TGTGCCAGCAGCTCCTCGGGACTAGCGGCGTACGAGCAGTACTTC; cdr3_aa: CASSSSGLAAYEQYF
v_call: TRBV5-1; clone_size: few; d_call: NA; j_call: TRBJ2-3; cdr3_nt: TGCGCCAGCAGCTTGGGTCTAGCAGGGCCCACAGATACGCAGTATTTT; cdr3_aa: CASSLGLAGPTDTQYF
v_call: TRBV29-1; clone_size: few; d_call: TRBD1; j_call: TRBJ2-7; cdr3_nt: TGCAGCGTAACCGGGACAGGGCCCTACGAGCAGTACTTC; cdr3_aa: CSVTGTGPYEQYF
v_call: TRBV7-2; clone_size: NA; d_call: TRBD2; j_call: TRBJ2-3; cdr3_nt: TGTGCCAGCAGCTTAGACGGGGGGAAAACAGATACGCAGTATTTT; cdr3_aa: CASSLDGGKTDTQYF
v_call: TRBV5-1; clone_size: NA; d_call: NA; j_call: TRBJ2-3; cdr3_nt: TGCGCCAGCAGCTTGGATCGGGTCGCAGATACGCAGTATTTT; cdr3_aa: CASSLDRVADTQYF
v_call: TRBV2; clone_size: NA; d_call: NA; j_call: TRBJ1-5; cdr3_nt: TGTGCCAGCAGGGGGGGGCCCAATCAGCCCCAGCATTTT; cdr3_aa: CASRGGPNQPQHF
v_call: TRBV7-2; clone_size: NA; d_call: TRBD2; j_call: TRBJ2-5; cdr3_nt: TGTGCCAGCAGCGTTAGCGGGGGGGCCGGGGAGACCCAGTACTTC; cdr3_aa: CASSVSGGAGETQYF
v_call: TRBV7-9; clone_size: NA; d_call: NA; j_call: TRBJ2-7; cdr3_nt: TGTGCCAGCAGCTCAGGGTTTGGCGAGCAGTACTTC; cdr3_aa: CASSSGFGEQYF
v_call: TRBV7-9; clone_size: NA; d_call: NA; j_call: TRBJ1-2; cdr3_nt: TGTGCCAGCAGCTCCCGGCGGGGGTTGAACTATGGCTACACCTTC; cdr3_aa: CASSSRRGLNYGYTF